These 18 T cell receptor beta chains were sequenced from one sample in a study of CXCR3-negative and CXCR3-positive naive CD8 T cells (dated by TCRdb to about 2019). Sequenced on a NextSeq 550. The Human TCR Profiling Kit (MiLaboratory) was used to make UMI-labeled 5' RACE TRB cDNA libraries. TCRdb reprocessed the reads, so every CDR3 protein sequence counts as one entry and DNA is not shown. The table for this sample records fewer than 60,000 distinct CDR3 sequences. In total, the top ten clones hold 20% to 25% of the sample. The sequencing sample was made of memory CD8+ T cells from blood. The sample's cell subset or site label is to be understood as: conventional CD8+ memory T cells (TMEM), sorted as controls. These receptors originate from a human donor in good health. Some clones in this sample may be carry-over from other donors' samples.

The J gene is TRBJ2-7, the V gene TRBV29-1. This CDR3 has 12 residues. The germline CDR1 and CDR2 sequences are SQVTM and ANQGSEA. This CDR3 is CSVVGSGNEQYF.

The rearrangement links TRBV5-4 to TRBJ1-1; TCRdb proposes TRBD1, but this gene call is untestable without DNA. Germline CDR1 and CDR2: SGHNT and YYREEE (reference sequence). There are 15 residues in the CDR3. This CDR3 is CASSSSGQPNTEAFF.

The CDR3 loop is CASHRGGGAPTEQYF. The chain is built from TRBV7-6 and TRBJ2-7; TCRdb's D call, TRBD1, is unchecked because there is no DNA. Germline CDR1 is SGHVS and CDR2 is FNYEAQ. CDR3 length equals 15 residues.

This rearrangement joins TRBV11-3 to TRBJ2-1; the D gene TCRdb calls, TRBD2, cannot be checked with no DNA. The CDR3 spans 18 residues. Germline V gene data show CDR1 as SGHNT and CDR2 as YENEEA. Here the CDR3 reads CASTRHSSGGANVNEQFF.

The V and J genes are TRBV5-1 and TRBJ2-3. The CDR3 loop spans 13 amino acids. CDR1 SGHRS and CDR2 YFSETQ come from the germline V gene. The CDR3 here is CASSSKNTDTQYF.

The CDR3 region is CASSSGGASEQYF. The chain couples TRBV12-3 or TRBV12-4 to TRBJ2-7; absent DNA, TCRdb's TRBD2 call cannot be checked. The CDR3 sequence is 13 residues long.

The chain carries TRBV12-3 or TRBV12-4 and TRBJ2-1. CDR3 size: 15 residues. Here the CDR3 reads CASRVAGVAYNEQFF.

The chain combines TRBV7-2 with TRBJ2-1; TCRdb's D gene call, TRBD2, goes unchecked for lack of DNA. The CDR3 is made up of 15 amino acids. Germline CDR1 is SGHTA and CDR2 is FQGNSA. The CDR3 sequence: CASSLSSGGHNEQFF. Full variable domain (rest looked up from reference TRBV7-2 and TRBJ2-1): GAGVSQSPSNKVTEKGKDVELRCDPISGHTALYWYRQSLGQGLEFLIYFQGNSAPDKSGLPSDRFSAERTGGSVSTLTIQRTQQEDSAVYLCASSLSSGGHNEQFFGPGTRLTVL.

The chain carries TRBV5-1 and TRBJ2-3. The CDR3 has 16 amino acids. The germline V gene encodes CDR1 SGHRS and CDR2 YFSETQ. CDR3 protein: CASSAVVTTSTDTQYF. Variable domain in full (rest from reference TRBV5-1 and TRBJ2-3): KAGVTQTPRYLIKTRGQQVTLSCSPISGHRSVSWYQQTPGQGLQFLFEYFSETQRNKGNFPGRFSGRQFSNSRSEMNVSTLELGDSALYLCASSAVVTTSTDTQYFGPGTRLTVL.

The rearrangement links TRBV4-3 to TRBJ2-3; TCRdb reports TRBD2, a call that lacks DNA to check it against. This CDR3 is built from 21 residues. Germline loops: CDR1 LGHNA, CDR2 YSLEER. The CDR3 sequence: CASSQDRPLGLAGGSTDTQYF.

The V call is TRBV5-1, the J call TRBJ2-5; TCRdb calls TRBD1, which cannot be checked without DNA. The V gene's germline CDR1 is SGHRS and CDR2 YFSETQ. This CDR3 is 13 amino acids long. The chain's CDR3 is CASSLTGIETQYF.

The rearrangement links TRBV29-1 to TRBJ2-3; the TCRdb D gene call, TRBD1, has no DNA to confirm it. In germline, CDR1 is SQVTM, CDR2 ANQGSEA. This CDR3 is 14 amino acids long. CDR3 sequence: CTAVLQGIADTQYF.

The chain joins TRBV14 to TRBJ2-1; TCRdb proposes TRBD1, but this gene call is untestable without DNA. Germline-derived CDR1 and CDR2 are SGHDN and FVKESK. CDR3 size: 17 residues. CDR3 loop: CASSSLPWTSSYNEQFF. Full variable domain (rest looked up from reference TRBV14 and TRBJ2-1): EAGVTQFPSHSVIEKGQTVTLRCDPISGHDNLYWYRRVMGKEIKFLLHFVKESKQDESGMPNNRFLAERTGGTYSTLKVQPAELEDSGVYFCASSSLPWTSSYNEQFFGPGTRLTVL.

The chain employs TRBV29-1 and TRBJ2-1; TCRdb outputs TRBD2, but without DNA this stays unchecked. Germline V CDR1 and CDR2: SQVTM, ANQGSEA. This CDR3 spans 15 amino acids. This CDR3 is CSAKDWREGRDEQFF.

The rearrangement joins TRBV27 to TRBJ2-7; TCRdb picks TRBD1, but there is no DNA to check that call. Germline V gene data show CDR1 as MNHEY and CDR2 as SMNVEV (reference sequence). This CDR3 region has 14 residues. Here the CDR3 reads CASSSGQGSYEQYF.

CDR3 region: CASNPSENTEAFF. The chain recombines TRBV7-9 with TRBJ1-1. The V gene's germline CDR1 is SEHNR and CDR2 FQNEAQ (reference sequence). The CDR3 runs to 13 residues.

V and J are TRBV5-1 and TRBJ1-1; the D call of TRBD1 rests on TCRdb alone, since no DNA is present to check it. This CDR3 comprises 14 residues. Germline V CDR1 and CDR2: SGHRS, YFSETQ. The chain's CDR3 is CASSRGRGDTEAFF.

The chain has TRBV5-1 and TRBJ2-7; TCRdb designates TRBD1, a call that cannot be tested without DNA. The CDR3 spans 13 residues. Germline-derived CDR1 and CDR2 are SGHRS and YFSETQ. The CDR3 here is CATRQATSYEQYF.